This TCR beta chain was sequenced for a study of beta chain features in type 1 diabetes. This clone was seen more than once but under ten times. Its matching antigen is unknown. The V gene's germline CDR1 is SGHVS and CDR2 FQNEAQ. J lost 9 bases, V lost 6 bases, and 5 bases had no gene match. CDR3 length: 14 residues. Since all of the isolated RNA was reverse transcribed, expressed TCRB transcripts were what got sequenced. Assay used: immunoSEQ multiplex PCR; TCRdb lists only in-frame clones, some missing. Among roughly 150,000 clones listed, roughly 9% were seen once. Study-level points and caveats: Type 1 diabetes patients showed fewer insertions and more deletions at VDJ junctions. All four CD4+ subsets from Type 1 diabetes patients carried moderately but significantly shorter TCRB CDR3s.

V and J are TRBV7-8 and TRBJ2-1; 13 bases match TRBD2. Sequencing was done on a sample of central memory CD4+ T cells from blood. This sequence originates from a young woman with type 1 diabetes. In nucleotides, the CDR3 is TGTGCCAGCAGACCTGGACTAGCGGGAGTTGAGCAGTTCTTC. It codes for CASRPGLAGVEQFF.